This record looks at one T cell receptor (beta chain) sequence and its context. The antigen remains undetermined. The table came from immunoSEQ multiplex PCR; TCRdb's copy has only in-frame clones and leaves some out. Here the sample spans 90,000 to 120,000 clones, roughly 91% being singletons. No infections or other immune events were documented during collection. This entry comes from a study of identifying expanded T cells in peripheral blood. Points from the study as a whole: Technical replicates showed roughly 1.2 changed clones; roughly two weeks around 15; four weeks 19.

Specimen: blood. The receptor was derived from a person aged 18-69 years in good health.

The CDR3 coding sequence is TGTGCCTGGAGTGGGGGGGGCAATCAGCCCCAGCATTTT. Its protein is CAWSGGGNQPQHF. This sequence joins TRBV30 and TRBJ1-5, with a weak D call TRBD1 (5 bases). V dropped 1 base and J dropped 2 bases, with 6 bases sitting between them. The CDR3 contains 13 residues. Germline CDR1 and CDR2: GTSNPN and SVGIG (reference sequence).